These 19 T cell receptor beta chains came from one sample sequenced in a study of control samples from healthy donors and cancer patients (dated by TCRdb to the early 2020s). The method behind the library was the immunoSEQ multiplex PCR assay. In TCRdb, the immuneACCESS table is reduced to in-frame sequences with V and J assigned. These tables do not hold every clone; where another copy was compared, an unresolved V gene accounts for under half, and the others remain unexplained. This sample holds 90,000 to 100,000 clones; 90% were observed only once. The ten largest clones represent around 3.8% of the sample. The sequencing sample was made of blood. The origin of the receptors is a woman between 18 and 29 years old in good health.

The CDR3 DNA reads as TGTGCCAGCAGCCAGTCGGGACTAGCGTCCCCTCAGGCCTACGAGCAGTACTTC. Protein sequence: CASSQSGLASPQAYEQYF. The chain uses TRBV4-2 and TRBJ2-7, with 10 bases identical to TRBD2. J gave up 2 bases and V 3 bases, and 13 bases lay outside the gene matches. Germline assignment: CDR1 LGHNA and CDR2 YNFKEQ. This CDR3 comprises 18 residues.

The chain employs TRBV3-1 (or the pseudogene TRBV3-2) and TRBJ2-3; no reliable D call. Trimming shortened V by 3 bases and J by 0 bases, and 10 bases separated the two germline ends. This CDR3 contains 15 residues. In germline, CDR1 is LGHDT, CDR2 YNNKEL (reference sequence). This CDR3 reads CASSHGTPSTDTQYF. The CDR3, as DNA: TGTGCCAGCAGCCACGGCACCCCTAGCACAGATACGCAGTATTTT.

This clone was recorded only once. This rearrangement joins TRBV9 to TRBJ2-1; tentatively, D is TRBD2 (6 bases). V was clipped by 0 bases and J by 8 bases, with 12 bases between them. There are 14 residues in the CDR3. Looked up from germline, CDR1 is SGDLS and CDR2 is YYNGEE. CDR3 residues: CASSVEGGGDEQFF. In DNA form, the CDR3 reads TGTGCCAGCAGCGTAGAGGGCGGCGGGGATGAGCAGTTCTTC.

J is TRBJ1-1 and V is TRBV6-1, with TRBD1 as a possible D gene (6 bases). The CDR3 spans 14 residues. With 3 bases removed from V and 11 bases from J, the gap between germline ends came to 19 bases. CDR1 and CDR2 from the germline V gene are MNHNS and SASEGT. In DNA, the CDR3 is TGTGCCAGCAGTGACCCCAGGGGCGAGGGAGGGGCTTTCTTT. Translating it yields CASSDPRGEGGAFF.

The chain couples TRBV6-5 to TRBJ1-2; D not resolved. The length of the CDR3 is 12 residues. CDR1 MNHEY and CDR2 SVGAGI come from the germline V gene. CDR3 sequence reads: CATGGFLHGYTF. The DNA for the CDR3 is TGTGCGACCGGAGGGTTTTTGCATGGCTACACCTTC.

This clone occurred once. The chain has TRBV6-2 or TRBV6-3 and TRBJ2-3, with TRBD2 matching over 7 bases. V trimming: 5 bases; J trimming: 4 bases; junction bases outside the gene matches: 6. Germline assignment: CDR1 MNHEY and CDR2 SVGEGT. There are 14 residues in the CDR3. The CDR3 sequence is CASSKWGGPDTQYF. CDR3 coding DNA: TGTGCCAGCAGTAAGTGGGGGGGTCCAGATACGCAGTATTTT.

This CDR3 is CASSLARFGGNQPQHF. DNA for the CDR3: TGTGCCAGCTCACTCGCTCGGTTCGGTGGCAATCAGCCCCAGCATTTT. This chain joins TRBV18 and TRBJ1-5, with no clear D. CDR1 KGHSH and CDR2 LQKENI come from the germline V gene. V was cut by 4 bases and J by 2 bases, with 15 bases left in between. The CDR3 length is 16 residues.

This clone appeared once. The V and J genes are TRBV25-1 and TRBJ1-2; D is undetermined. CDR1 and CDR2 from the germline V gene are MGHDK and SYGVNS. Trimming pared 2 bases from V and 3 bases from J, leaving 7 bases between. The CDR3 length is 13 residues. CDR3 nucleotide sequence: TGTGCCAGCAGTGAAGGGCAGTACTATGGCTACACCTTC. This sequence encodes CASSEGQYYGYTF.

The gene calls are TRBV28 and TRBJ1-2; D gene ambiguous. The CDR3 consists of 15 residues. Germline V lookup: CDR1 MDHEN, CDR2 SYDVKM. Trimming took off 2 bases at V and 4 bases at J, with 14 bases between the two ends. CDR3 sequence: CASSLAFLTGYGYTF. CDR3 nucleotides: TGTGCCAGCAGTTTAGCTTTTTTGACGGGCTATGGCTACACCTTC.

The V call is TRBV7-2, the J call TRBJ2-3; the D gene could be TRBD1 or TRBD2 (6 bases each). V was clipped by 4 bases and J by 2 bases, with 13 bases between them. Germline CDR1 reads SGHTA; CDR2 reads FQGNSA. CDR3 length: 15 residues. The CDR3 loop is CASSSRGTYTDTQYF. CDR3 nucleotides: TGTGCCAGCAGCTCTAGGGGGACTTACACAGATACGCAGTATTTT.

The sample holds one count of this clone. The chain is built from TRBV7-3 and TRBJ2-1, with TRBD1 matching 8 bases. Trimming removed 5 bases from V and 4 bases from J; junction bases left unmatched: 7. Germline CDR1 is SGHTA and CDR2 is FQGTGA. This CDR3 region has 15 residues. CDR3 residues: CASSPGTGQYNEQFF. For the CDR3, the DNA is TGTGCCAGCAGCCCAGGGACAGGACAATACAATGAGCAGTTCTTC.

The chain carries TRBV7-5 and TRBJ1-3. TRBV7-5 is listed as a pseudogene. The CDR3 is made up of 12 amino acids. CDR3 DNA: TGTGTCAGAAGCCTCCACGGAAACACCATATATTTT. It encodes CVRSLHGNTIYF.

The gene calls are TRBV9 and TRBJ2-2; D unresolved. V shed 1 base and J shed 4 bases, with 8 bases lying between them. Germline loops: CDR1 SGDLS, CDR2 YYNGEE. This CDR3 is built from 14 residues. As DNA, the CDR3 is TGTGCCAGCAGCGTAACCGGCCTCACCGGGGAGCTGTTTTTT. As protein: CASSVTGLTGELFF.

Concerning this clone itself: The same CDR3 arises from other DNA sequences in this sample as well. V is TRBV6-5 and J is TRBJ1-2, with unresolved D. CDR1 MNHEY and CDR2 SVGAGI come from the germline V gene. V shed 0 bases and J shed 2 bases, with 7 bases lying between them. The CDR3 runs to 14 residues. For the CDR3, the DNA is TGTGCCAGCAGTTACTCGCGAGGGAACTATGGCTACACCTTC. Protein sequence: CASSYSRGNYGYTF.

The sample holds a few counts of this clone. V gene TRBV2 combines with J gene TRBJ2-7; D not resolved. Germline loops: CDR1 SNHLY, CDR2 FYNNEI. This CDR3 contains 13 residues. Trimming removed 7 bases from V and 3 bases from J, with 13 bases in between. The CDR3 here is CASTLQIDYEQYF. DNA of the CDR3: TGTGCCAGCACCCTTCAAATAGACTACGAGCAGTACTTC. Based on the CDR3 plus reference TRBV2 and TRBJ2-7, the full variable domain is EPEVTQTPSHQVTQMGQEVILRCVPISNHLYFYWYRQILGQKVEFLVSFYNNEISEKSEIFDDQFSVERPDGSNFTLKIRSTKLEDSAMYFCASTLQIDYEQYFGPGTRLTVT.

The gene calls are TRBV7-9 and TRBJ1-1; D might be TRBD1 (5 bases). Germline CDR1 and CDR2: SEHNR and FQNEAQ (reference sequence). The CDR3 totals 14 residues. The V end was cut by 5 bases, the J end by 3 bases, with 13 bases between. CDR3 sequence: CASSPGLSDTEAFF. CDR3 coding DNA: TGTGCCAGCAGCCCGGGACTATCCGACACTGAAGCTTTCTTT.

V gene TRBV6-5 combines with J gene TRBJ1-1, with D perhaps TRBD1 (6 bases). Germline lookup yields CDR1 MNHEY and CDR2 SVGAGI. The CDR3 spans 15 residues. V lost 2 bases and J 5 bases, leaving 15 bases between the germline ends. The chain's CDR3 is CASSYGVTRGTEAFF. In nucleotides, the CDR3 is TGTGCCAGCAGTTACGGGGTGACGAGGGGGACTGAAGCTTTCTTT.

In its sample, this clone was seen once. The chain has TRBV5-1 and TRBJ1-2; D possibly corresponds to TRBD1 (5 bases). The CDR3 runs 14 residues. The V gene's germline CDR1 is SGHRS and CDR2 YFSETQ. V was trimmed by 7 bases and J by 2 bases, leaving 15 bases between them. Here the CDR3 reads CASSLGGENYGYTF. CDR3 bases: TGCGCCAGCTCCCTTGGAGGGGAAAACTATGGCTACACCTTC.

The chain carries TRBV19 and TRBJ1-3, with D tentatively TRBD1 (6 bases). This CDR3 contains 14 residues. The germline CDR1 and CDR2 sequences are LNHDA and SQIVND (reference sequence). V gave up 1 base and J gave up 2 bases, with 6 bases separating them. DNA of the CDR3: TGTGCCAGTAGTATAGCAGGGGCTGGAAACACCATATATTTT. Its protein product is CASSIAGAGNTIYF.